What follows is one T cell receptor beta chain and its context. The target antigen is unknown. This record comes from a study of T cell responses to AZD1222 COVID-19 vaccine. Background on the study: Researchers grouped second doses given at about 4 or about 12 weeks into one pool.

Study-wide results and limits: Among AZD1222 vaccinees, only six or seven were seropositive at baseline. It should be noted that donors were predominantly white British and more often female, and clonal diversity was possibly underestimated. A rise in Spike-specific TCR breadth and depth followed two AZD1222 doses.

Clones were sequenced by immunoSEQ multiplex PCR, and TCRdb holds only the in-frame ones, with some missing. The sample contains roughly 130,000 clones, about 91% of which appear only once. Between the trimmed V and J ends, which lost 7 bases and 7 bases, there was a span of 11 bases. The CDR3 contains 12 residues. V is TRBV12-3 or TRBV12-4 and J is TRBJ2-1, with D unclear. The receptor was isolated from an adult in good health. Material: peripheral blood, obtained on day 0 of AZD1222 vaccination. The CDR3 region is CASTPSGNEQFF. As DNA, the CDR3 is TGTGCCAGCACTCCTTCGGGTAATGAGCAGTTCTTC.